A single sample gave rise to the 3 T cell receptor beta chains below, sequenced in a study of glioma-infiltrating T cells after dendritic cell vaccination. Some clones are missing from TCRdb's copy, which holds only in-frame ones; the method was immunoSEQ multiplex PCR. The table includes roughly 83,000 clones, approximately 90% detected once. This specimen consisted of blood, obtained before dendritic cell vaccination. These TCRs come from a human donor with glioblastoma.

The rearrangement links TRBV7-9 to TRBJ1-4, with TRBD1 matching over 8 bases. This CDR3 is built from 16 residues. Germline CDR1 reads SEHNR; CDR2 reads FQNEAQ (reference sequence). V dropped 4 bases and J dropped 3; count of bases not matched to a gene: 7. The DNA for the CDR3 is TGTGCCAGCAGCTATCTCCAGGGACAGGCTAATGAAAAACTGTTTTTT. This encodes CASSYLQGQANEKLFF.

Only one count was recorded for this clone. This chain uses TRBV19 with TRBJ2-7; TRBD2 matches at 9 bases. CDR3 length: 14 amino acids. V shed 3 bases and J 5 bases; nucleotides not matched to a gene: 5. The germline gives CDR1 LNHDA, CDR2 SQIVND (reference sequence). The CDR3 protein is CASSILAGTHEQYF. In DNA, the CDR3 is TGTGCCAGTAGTATTCTAGCGGGAACCCACGAGCAGTACTTC.

The CDR3 is CASSSPKIAALGEQFF. The DNA of the CDR3 is TGTGCCAGCAGCTCACCGAAGATAGCGGCACTGGGGGAGCAGTTCTTC. V and J are TRBV7-2 and TRBJ2-1; TRBD2 might be the D (6 bases). There are 16 residues in the CDR3. Per germline, CDR1 SGHTA and CDR2 FQGNSA. The germline V and J ends were trimmed by 4 bases and 10 bases, with 23 bases remaining between them.